A single sample is the source of the 20 T cell receptor beta chains below, sequenced in a study of T cell repertoires in cytomegalovirus infection. These receptors' antigens are unknown. TCRdb processed the reads anew with MiXCR; each CDR3 protein has one entry. The sample consists of roughly 500,000 distinct CDR3 sequences, about 44% of them appearing once. Here the sequenced sample was cultured PBMCs, taken from culture after CMV antigen stimulation. The source of these receptors is a human donor in good health (CMV status not recorded). Some clones in this sample may be carry-over from other donors' samples.

This chain joins TRBV20-1 and TRBJ1-5, with D unresolved. V lost 3 bases and J 3 bases, leaving 12 bases between the germline ends. Germline lookup yields CDR1 DFQATT and CDR2 SNEGSKA (reference sequence). The CDR3 loop spans 14 amino acids. This CDR3 reads CSARAAGFNQPQHF. The CDR3 region has the DNA TGCAGTGCTAGGGCAGCGGGGTTCAATCAGCCCCAGCATTTT.

In this sample, this clonotype turned up a few times. The rearrangement links TRBV7-2 to TRBJ1-2; 10 nucleotides line up with TRBD1. The CDR3 runs to 15 residues. J lost 9 bases, V lost 3 bases, and 10 bases had no gene match. Germline V gene data show CDR1 as SGHTA and CDR2 as FQGNSA. The CDR3 spells CASSFRQGARSSYTF. CDR3 nucleotides: TGTGCCAGCAGCTTCAGACAGGGGGCGCGGAGTAGCTACACCTTC.

The sample holds a few counts of this clonotype. The rearrangement links TRBV7-2 to TRBJ2-3; 9 positions match TRBD2. The CDR3 sequence is 15 residues long. The V gene end was trimmed by 6 bases and the J gene end by 2 bases; junction bases not matched to a gene: 6. Germline V lookup: CDR1 SGHTA, CDR2 FQGNSA. DNA of the CDR3: TGTGCCAGCAGTTTTTCTAGCGGGGACACAGATACGCAGTATTTT. This codes for CASSFSSGDTDTQYF.

This sequence joins TRBV6-1 and TRBJ2-7; D possibly corresponds to TRBD2 (5 bases). Germline loops: CDR1 MNHNS, CDR2 SASEGT. The CDR3 spans 12 residues. Trimming pared 4 bases from V and 7 bases from J, leaving 11 bases between. This chain's CDR3 is CASSGRPGEQYF. CDR3 in DNA: TGTGCCAGCAGTGGGCGCCCGGGGGAGCAGTACTTC.

A note on this clonotype: Germline and junction disagree at one end, which may indicate a read error. This chain connects TRBV19 to TRBJ2-3; D gene uncertain. The CDR3 runs 14 residues. Germline V gives CDR1 LNHDA, CDR2 SQIVND (reference sequence). The CDR3 loop reads CASTPTWGADTPYF. Written as DNA, the CDR3 is TGTGCCAGTACCCCGACGTGGGGTGCAGATACGCCGTATTTT. The whole variable domain, filled in from reference TRBV19 and TRBJ2-3, reads DGGITQSPKYLFRKEGQNVTLSCEQNLNHDAMYWYRQDPGQGLRLIYYSQIVNDFQKGDIAEGYSVSREKKESFPLTVTSAQKNPTAFYLCASTPTWGADTPYFGPGTRLTVL.

This clonotype occurred a few times. V gene TRBV7-9 combines with J gene TRBJ2-2; D possibly corresponds to TRBD2 (6 bases). Germline values: CDR1 SEHNR, CDR2 FQNEAQ (reference sequence). V shed 5 bases and J shed 6 bases, with 13 bases lying between them. The CDR3 spans 14 residues. DNA of the CDR3: TGTGCCAGCAGCGTAAGGACTAATGCCGGGGAGCTGTTTTTT. Its translation: CASSVRTNAGELFF.

This clonotype was recorded a few times. The rearrangement joins TRBV7-2 to TRBJ2-7; D gene uncertain. The ends were cut back, 5 bases at V and 5 bases at J, with 13 bases in the middle. The CDR3 runs to 13 residues. CDR1 and CDR2 (germline): SGHTA, FQGNSA. The chain's CDR3 is CASSLTTGDEQYF. Here the CDR3 DNA reads TGTGCCAGCAGCCTCACCACGGGCGACGAGCAGTACTTC.

This rearrangement joins TRBV7-9 to TRBJ2-6; a possible D gene is TRBD2 (7 bases). This CDR3 has 13 residues. CDR1 and CDR2 from the germline V gene are SEHNR and FQNEAQ (reference sequence). DNA for the CDR3: TGTGCAGGGGGGGCCTCTGGGGCCAACGTCCTGACTTTC. Its protein product is CAGGASGANVLTF. Together with reference TRBV7-9 and TRBJ2-6, the CDR3 gives the full variable domain: DTGVSQNPRHKITKRGQNVTFRCDPISEHNRLYWYRQTLGQGPEFLTYFQNEAQLEKSRLLSDRFSAERPKGSFSTLEIQRTEQGDSAMYLCAGGASGANVLTFGAGSRLTVL.

This clonotype occurred a few times. The chain combines TRBV7-2 with TRBJ1-3; 7 positions match TRBD1. Germline CDR1 reads SGHTA; CDR2 reads FQGNSA. The V segment lost 1 base and the J segment 2 bases; nucleotides outside the gene matches: 5. The CDR3 spans 16 residues. CDR3 nucleotides: TGTGCCAGCAGCTTAGTCGGCGGACAGGCTGGAAACACCATATATTTT. Translating it yields CASSLVGGQAGNTIYF. Full variable domain (missing parts from reference TRBV7-2 and TRBJ1-3): GAGVSQSPSNKVTEKGKDVELRCDPISGHTALYWYRQSLGQGLEFLIYFQGNSAPDKSGLPSDRFSAERTGGSVSTLTIQRTQQEDSAVYLCASSLVGGQAGNTIYFGEGSWLTVV.

The genes are TRBV4-1 and TRBJ2-1; no clear D. From germline, CDR1 is MGHRA and CDR2 YSYEKL. The CDR3 runs 15 residues. Deletions cut 2 bases from V and 5 bases from J, with 13 bases between. CDR3 DNA: TGCGCCAGCAGCCAACGCTGGGGTGGGGACAATGAGCAGTTCTTC. Translating gives CASSQRWGGDNEQFF.

The CDR3, as DNA: TGTGCCAGCAGTGAAAGTAACCTGCAAGAGACCCAGTACTTC. As protein: CASSESNLQETQYF. The chain recombines TRBV6-1 with TRBJ2-5, with no clear D. Trimming left V 2 bases short and J 2 bases short, with 9 bases between. The CDR3 covers 14 residues. Per the germline V gene, CDR1 is MNHNS and CDR2 is SASEGT.

The chain carries TRBV27 and TRBJ2-4; D gene ambiguous. This CDR3 region has 12 residues. The V and J ends lost 7 bases and 6 bases respectively, with 10 bases between them. Germline CDR1 reads MNHEY; CDR2 reads SMNVEV (reference sequence). The CDR3 DNA reads TGTGCCAGCATGGACCTACGAAACATTCAGTACTTC. It encodes CASMDLRNIQYF.

In this sample, this clonotype turned up a few times. The chain is built from TRBV11-2 and TRBJ2-5, with a weak D call TRBD1 (5 bases). Per germline, CDR1 SGHAT and CDR2 FQNNGV. This CDR3 is 14 amino acids long. V lost 5 bases and J lost 7, with 17 bases in between. DNA of the CDR3: TGTGCCAGCAGCCCCGTTAGGGGTATCGCGACCCAGTACTTC. Translated: CASSPVRGIATQYF.

The CDR3 region is CASSSSPGPGVSEQYF. The CDR3 nucleotides are TGTGCCAGCAGCTCTAGCCCCGGGCCCGGGGTCTCCGAGCAGTACTTC. V gene TRBV7-2 combines with J gene TRBJ2-7; D may be TRBD2 (5 bases). This CDR3 has 16 residues. The germline CDR1 and CDR2 sequences are SGHTA and FQGNSA. The V end was cut by 4 bases, the J end by 6 bases, with 22 bases between. Full variable domain (rest looked up from reference TRBV7-2 and TRBJ2-7): GAGVSQSPSNKVTEKGKDVELRCDPISGHTALYWYRQSLGQGLEFLIYFQGNSAPDKSGLPSDRFSAERTGGSVSTLTIQRTQQEDSAVYLCASSSSPGPGVSEQYFGPGTRLTVT.

The rearrangement joins TRBV27 to TRBJ2-4; no clear D gene. The CDR3 has 13 residues. Germline-derived CDR1 and CDR2 are MNHEY and SMNVEV (reference sequence). The ends were cut back, 10 bases at V and 7 bases at J, with 17 bases in the middle. The CDR3 DNA reads as TGTGCCACCTCCACGGGCCTCCGTAACATTCAGTACTTC. Protein product: CATSTGLRNIQYF.

This rearrangement joins TRBV7-2 to TRBJ2-5; TRBD2 might be the D (5 bases). Germline loops: CDR1 SGHTA, CDR2 FQGNSA. There are 14 residues in the CDR3. The V gene lost 5 bases and the J gene lost 4 bases, with 14 bases spanning the gap. CDR3 in amino acids: CASSLTWRAETQYF. CDR3 coding DNA: TGTGCCAGCAGCCTGACCTGGCGGGCAGAGACCCAGTACTTC. Looking up the rest from reference TRBV7-2 and TRBJ2-5 gives the full variable domain: GAGVSQSPSNKVTEKGKDVELRCDPISGHTALYWYRQSLGQGLEFLIYFQGNSAPDKSGLPSDRFSAERTGGSVSTLTIQRTQQEDSAVYLCASSLTWRAETQYFGPGTRLLVL.

This clonotype was counted only a few times. This chain links TRBV7-2 with TRBJ2-1; D not certain. CDR1 SGHTA and CDR2 FQGNSA come from the germline V gene. The CDR3 contains 11 residues. V shed 6 bases and J shed 9 bases, with 9 bases lying between them. CDR3 sequence: CASSSYGEQFF. As DNA, the CDR3 is TGTGCCAGCAGTTCTTACGGTGAGCAGTTCTTC.

The rearrangement uses TRBV6-1 and TRBJ1-5, with D tentatively TRBD1 (5 bases). Germline CDR1 reads MNHNS; CDR2 reads SASEGT. This CDR3 has 15 amino acids. Trimming removed 4 bases at V and 2 bases at J, with 12 bases between. The CDR3 bases are TGTGCCAGCAGTGTGGCGGGGGACGGCAATCAGCCCCAGCATTTT. This translates into CASSVAGDGNQPQHF.

This chain uses TRBV7-2 with TRBJ2-3, with D possibly being TRBD1 (5 bases). The CDR3 runs 15 residues. Germline-derived CDR1 and CDR2 are SGHTA and FQGNSA. V lost 5 bases and J 0 bases, leaving 12 bases between the germline ends. CDR3 coding DNA: TGTGCCAGCAGCCCAAACGGACATAGCACAGATACGCAGTATTTT. Translated, it gives CASSPNGHSTDTQYF.

This clonotype has only a few counts. The V and J genes are TRBV7-2 and TRBJ1-5; D is perhaps TRBD1 (5 bases). Germline V gene data show CDR1 as SGHTA and CDR2 as FQGNSA. The CDR3 is 13 residues long. V dropped 5 bases and J dropped 7 bases, with 12 bases sitting between them. The CDR3 sequence is CASSQGLWQPQHF. CDR3 in DNA: TGTGCCAGCAGCCAGGGTTTGTGGCAGCCCCAGCATTTT.